This T cell receptor (beta chain) is from a study of T cell changes during pregnancy in multiple sclerosis. Germline loops: CDR1 MNHNS, CDR2 SASEGT. With 4 bases clipped from V and 1 base from J, the junction kept 12 bases outside the gene matches. The CDR3 contains 17 residues. TCRdb's table, derived via immunoSEQ multiplex PCR, lists solely in-frame clones and lacks some. The table lists roughly 50,000 clones, roughly 90% of them singletons. The receptor was isolated from a female donor with multiple sclerosis, enrolled in a pregnancy study. The input for sequencing was CD4+ T cells from peripheral blood mononuclear cells, taken after pregnancy. The chain combines TRBV6-1 with TRBJ1-1; 7 nucleotides agree with TRBD1. CDR3 in amino acids: CASSAYLTGQRNTEAFF. The CDR3 nucleotides are TGTGCCAGCAGTGCATACCTAACGGGACAGAGGAACACTGAAGCTTTCTTT.